This record concerns one T cell receptor (beta chain) sequence. The target antigen is unknown. This record belongs to a study of shared clonotypes between healthy human individuals. Notes on the study in general: Clonotype sharing among donors likely depends on sequencing depth. The authors sampled blood alone, and tissue repertoires likely differ.

Profiled with immunoSEQ multiplex PCR; TCRdb holds only in-frame clones, not every one. There are about 1.1 million clones in the sample; roughly 80% occur only once, and 0.89% lies in the top ten. The investigators split CD4+ cells into a CD45RA+ naive subset and a CD45RA-negative memory subset. Trimming at V came to 3 bases and at J to 3 bases, leaving 5 bases not matched to a gene. The germline CDR1 and CDR2 sequences are SGHRS and YFSETQ. The CDR3 is made up of 16 amino acids. This clonotype was sampled from a man aged 18-30 years in good health. Some clones in this sample may be carry-over from other donors' samples. V gene TRBV5-1 combines with J gene TRBJ2-2; 10 bases line up with TRBD1. Sequencing input: memory CD4+ T cells from PBMCs. The subset denotes: CD45RA-negative fraction. The CDR3, as DNA: TGCGCCAGCAGCTCACCCGGGACAGGGGACACCGGGGAGCTGTTTTTT. This translates into CASSSPGTGDTGELFF.